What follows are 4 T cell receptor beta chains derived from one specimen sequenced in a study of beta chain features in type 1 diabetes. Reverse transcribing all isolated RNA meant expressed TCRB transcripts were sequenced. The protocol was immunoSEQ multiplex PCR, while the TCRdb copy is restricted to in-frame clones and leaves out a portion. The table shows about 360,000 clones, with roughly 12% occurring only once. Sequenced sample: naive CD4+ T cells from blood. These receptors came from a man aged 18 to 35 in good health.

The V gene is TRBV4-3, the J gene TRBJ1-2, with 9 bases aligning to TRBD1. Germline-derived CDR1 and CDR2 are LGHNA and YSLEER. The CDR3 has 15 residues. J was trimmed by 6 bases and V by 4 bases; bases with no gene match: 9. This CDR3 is CASSRTGTGIDGYTF. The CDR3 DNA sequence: TGCGCCAGCAGCCGCACCGGGACAGGGATCGATGGCTACACCTTC.

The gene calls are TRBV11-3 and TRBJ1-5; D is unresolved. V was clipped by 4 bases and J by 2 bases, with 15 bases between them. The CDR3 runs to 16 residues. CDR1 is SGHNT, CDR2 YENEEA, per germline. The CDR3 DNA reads TGTGCCAGCAGCTCCGACACCCTTAGTGGCAATCAGCCCCAGCATTTT. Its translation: CASSSDTLSGNQPQHF.

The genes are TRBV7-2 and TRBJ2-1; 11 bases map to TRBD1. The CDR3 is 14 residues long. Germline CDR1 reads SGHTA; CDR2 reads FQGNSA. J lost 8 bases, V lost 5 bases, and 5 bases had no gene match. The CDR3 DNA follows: TGTGCCAGCAGCCCGGGACAGGGGGTCGATGAGCAGTTCTTC. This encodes CASSPGQGVDEQFF.

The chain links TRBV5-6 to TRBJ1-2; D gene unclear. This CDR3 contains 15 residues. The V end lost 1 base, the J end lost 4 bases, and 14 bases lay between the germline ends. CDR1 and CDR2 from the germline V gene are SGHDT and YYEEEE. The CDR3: CASSLFPGSSYGYTF. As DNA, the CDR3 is TGTGCCAGCAGCTTGTTCCCGGGGTCTTCCTATGGCTACACCTTC.